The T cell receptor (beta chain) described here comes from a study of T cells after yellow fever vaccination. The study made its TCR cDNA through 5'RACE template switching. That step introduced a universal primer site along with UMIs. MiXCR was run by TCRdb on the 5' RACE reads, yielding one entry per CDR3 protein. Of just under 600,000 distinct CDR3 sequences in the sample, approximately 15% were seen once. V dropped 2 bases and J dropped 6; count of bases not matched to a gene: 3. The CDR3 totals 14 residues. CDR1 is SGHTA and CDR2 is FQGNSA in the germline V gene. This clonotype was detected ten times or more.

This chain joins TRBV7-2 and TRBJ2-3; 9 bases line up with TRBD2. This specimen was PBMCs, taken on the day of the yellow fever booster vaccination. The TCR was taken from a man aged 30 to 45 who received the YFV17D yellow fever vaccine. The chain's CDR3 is CASSLLAGADTQYF. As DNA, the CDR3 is TGTGCCAGCAGCTTATTAGCGGGAGCGGATACGCAGTATTTT. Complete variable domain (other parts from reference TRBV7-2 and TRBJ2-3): GAGVSQSPSNKVTEKGKDVELRCDPISGHTALYWYRQSLGQGLEFLIYFQGNSAPDKSGLPSDRFSAERTGGSVSTLTIQRTQQEDSAVYLCASSLLAGADTQYFGPGTRLTVL.